The 16 T cell receptor beta chains listed next were all sequenced from one sample in a study of shared clonotypes between healthy human individuals. Sequenced by immunoSEQ multiplex PCR; TCRdb stores in-frame clones only, minus some. The sample contains about 1.9 million clones, roughly 95% of which appear only once. CD45RO-negative, CCR7-positively selected cells formed the naive CD8 fraction, excluding terminally differentiated effector memory CD45RA+ cells. The sample consisted of naive CD8+ T cells from PBMCs. These receptor sequences come from a man between 18 and 29 years old in good health. Some clones in this sample may be carry-over from other donors' samples.

In its sample, this clone was seen once. This sequence joins TRBV19 and TRBJ2-4; D not resolved. In germline, CDR1 is LNHDA, CDR2 SQIVND (reference sequence). There are 14 residues in the CDR3. Trimming took off 5 bases at V and 4 bases at J, with 12 bases between the two ends. The CDR3 coding sequence is TGTGCCAGTAGTCTGTTCCCGAGAAAAAACATTCAGTACTTC. Amino acids: CASSLFPRKNIQYF.

The rearrangement uses TRBV28 and TRBJ2-7, with D tentatively TRBD1 or TRBD2 (5 bases each). With 6 bases removed from V and 10 bases from J, the gap between germline ends came to 16 bases. The germline V gene has CDR1 MDHEN and CDR2 SYDVKM. CDR3 size: 12 residues. CDR3 amino acids: CASRSRGRDQYF. The DNA of the CDR3 is TGTGCCAGCAGATCTCGGGGCCGGGATCAGTACTTC.

The rearrangement links TRBV7-9 to TRBJ2-3; D gene ambiguous. The CDR3 totals 13 residues. The germline gives CDR1 SEHNR, CDR2 FQNEAQ (reference sequence). V lost 3 bases, J lost 4 bases, and 8 bases lay in between. CDR3 region: CASSLAHPDTQYF. Here the CDR3 DNA reads TGTGCCAGCAGCTTGGCTCACCCAGATACGCAGTATTTT.

This chain connects TRBV4-2 to TRBJ2-1; TRBD2 agrees at 13 bases. V was clipped by 1 base and J by 9 bases; unmatched bases: 6. The CDR3 is made up of 16 amino acids. Germline CDR1 and CDR2: LGHNA and YNFKEQ. The CDR3 DNA is TGTGCCAGCAGCCAAGCCGGACTAGCGGGAGTAGGTGAGCAGTTCTTC. Its protein product is CASSQAGLAGVGEQFF.

V and J are TRBV4-1 and TRBJ2-7; TRBD2 agrees at 8 bases. This CDR3 has 16 amino acids. V was clipped by 0 bases and J by 4 bases; unmatched bases: 8. Germline CDR1 and CDR2: MGHRA and YSYEKL. Here the CDR3 DNA reads TGCGCCAGCAGCCAAGATCGGAGTAGCGGGAAATACGAGCAGTACTTC. Its translation is CASSQDRSSGKYEQYF.

The chain carries TRBV4-1 and TRBJ1-5; D gene unclear. The germline gives CDR1 MGHRA, CDR2 YSYEKL. V was shortened by 0 bases and J by 1 base, with 13 bases between the two germline ends. The CDR3 consists of 17 residues. The CDR3, as DNA: TGCGCCAGCAGCCAAGATCTGGGAAGGCCAAGCAATCAGCCCCAGCATTTT. Translating gives CASSQDLGRPSNQPQHF.

About this clone: The identical CDR3 is also encoded by other nucleotide sequences in the sample. The chain combines TRBV27 with TRBJ2-1, with D hard to call. The CDR3 covers 12 residues. Germline V gives CDR1 MNHEY, CDR2 SMNVEV (reference sequence). V was pared by 6 bases and J by 6 bases, with 9 bases between. The CDR3 DNA reads TGTGCCAGCAGCCCCCCTGGCAATGAGCAGTTCTTC. This encodes CASSPPGNEQFF.

This clone occurred a few times. The rearrangement joins TRBV7-9 to TRBJ1-1, with 7 nucleotides matching TRBD1. The length of the CDR3 is 15 residues. V gave up 9 bases and J gave up 1 base; unmatched junction bases: 11. Germline values: CDR1 SEHNR, CDR2 FQNEAQ (reference sequence). CDR3 coding DNA: TGTGCCAGTTTGACAGGGATTGGTTGGAACACTGAAGCTTTCTTT. Protein product: CASLTGIGWNTEAFF.

The chain has TRBV19 and TRBJ2-2; TRBD1 matches at 8 bases. The CDR3 is 15 amino acids. Germline V lookup: CDR1 LNHDA, CDR2 SQIVND (reference sequence). The J segment lost 7 bases and the V segment lost 6 bases, leaving 10 bases of the junction unmatched. The CDR3 DNA reads as TGTGCCAGTAGGATCAGGGGGCGACCCGACGGGGAGCTGTTTTTT. It specifies CASRIRGRPDGELFF.

A word on this clone: This sample also contains other DNA sequences that code for the same CDR3. This chain uses TRBV29-1 with TRBJ2-1; 7 nucleotides line up with TRBD2. Germline assignment: CDR1 SQVTM and CDR2 ANQGSEA. The CDR3 contains 14 residues. V lost 4 bases to trimming and J lost 0 bases; unmatched junction nucleotides: 3. DNA for the CDR3: TGCAGCGTTGGAGGCGGGAGCTCCTACAATGAGCAGTTCTTC. Its translation: CSVGGGSSYNEQFF.

In nucleotides, the CDR3 is TGTGCCAGCAGCGAAGGACTAGCGGGAGGTCGAGATACGCAGTATTTT. Residues: CASSEGLAGGRDTQYF. The chain employs TRBV28 and TRBJ2-3; 14 bases agree with TRBD2. This CDR3 comprises 16 residues. Germline loops: CDR1 MDHEN, CDR2 SYDVKM. J was trimmed by 5 bases and V by 6 bases; bases with no gene match: 7.

J is TRBJ2-2 and V is TRBV5-4; possibly TRBD1 for D (5 bases). There are 14 residues in the CDR3. V lost 4 bases to trimming and J lost 1 base, with 8 bases between them. In germline, CDR1 is SGHNT, CDR2 YYREEE (reference sequence). Here the CDR3 reads CASSHGQNTGELFF. The CDR3 region has the DNA TGTGCCAGCAGCCACGGACAGAACACCGGGGAGCTGTTTTTT.

The chain uses TRBV19 and TRBJ2-7; D could derive from TRBD1 or TRBD2 (5 bases each). Trimming cost V 5 bases and J 6 bases, with 23 bases left between them. The CDR3 has 16 residues. CDR1 is LNHDA and CDR2 is SQIVND in the germline V gene (reference sequence). Here the CDR3 reads CASSPDRSGRSAEQYF. Here the CDR3 DNA reads TGTGCCAGTAGTCCCGACCGGTCGGGACGCTCCGCCGAGCAGTACTTC.

The V and J genes are TRBV9 and TRBJ2-1, with TRBD2 matching over 7 bases. There are 15 residues in the CDR3. The germline gives CDR1 SGDLS, CDR2 YYNGEE. The junction had 5 bases not matched to a gene; V was cut back by 0 bases and J by 5 bases. The CDR3: CASSVEGRVHNEQFF. The CDR3, as DNA: TGTGCCAGCAGCGTAGAGGGGAGGGTCCACAATGAGCAGTTCTTC.

The genes are TRBV11-2 and TRBJ2-1; 9 nucleotides align to TRBD2. The germline gives CDR1 SGHAT, CDR2 FQNNGV. Trimming took 6 bases from V and 0 from J; bases not matched to a gene: 3. This CDR3 contains 15 residues. The CDR3 sequence is CASSATSGSYNEQFF. CDR3 bases: TGTGCCAGCAGTGCGACTAGCGGCTCCTACAATGAGCAGTTCTTC.

This sequence joins TRBV7-9 and TRBJ1-2; TRBD1 might be the D (6 bases). Trimming cost V 0 bases and J 8 bases, with 25 bases left between them. Germline lookup yields CDR1 SEHNR and CDR2 FQNEAQ (reference sequence). This CDR3 is 18 amino acids long. Written as DNA, the CDR3 is TGTGCCAGCAGCTTAGCCGTGATGACAGGTCTCGACAGTGGCGGCTACACCTTC. Amino acid sequence: CASSLAVMTGLDSGGYTF.